The 32 T cell receptor beta chains below all came from one sample that was sequenced in a study of Graves' ophthalmopathy and Graves' hyperthyroidism. Amplifying from RNA transcripts, the study obtained TCR beta CDR3 regions. First-round RT-PCR employed HTBI primers, with a second-round multiplex PCR after it. TCRdb called the multiplex PCR reads again in MiXCR, with one record for every CDR3 protein. The sample has about 340,000 distinct CDR3 sequences; roughly 15% are singletons. Sequencing was performed on peripheral blood. The receptor set was obtained from an adult man with Graves' ophthalmopathy.

The table lists this clonotype with many counts. The chain links TRBV4-1 to TRBJ2-2, with D uncertain. Germline assignment: CDR1 MGHRA and CDR2 YSYEKL. V lost 4 bases and J lost 0, with 9 bases in between. The CDR3 is made up of 15 amino acids. Here the CDR3 reads CASSRSTSNTGELFF. The CDR3 nucleotides are TGCGCCAGCAGCCGTAGTACTTCGAACACCGGGGAGCTGTTTTTT.

The chain has TRBV6-2 or TRBV6-3 and TRBJ2-5; TRBD1 aligns across 10 bases. Germline CDR1 MNHEY, CDR2 SVGEGT. The CDR3 has 15 amino acids. With 7 bases clipped from V and 5 bases from J, the junction kept 10 bases outside the gene matches. The CDR3: CASTVPGQGFETQYF. CDR3 in DNA: TGTGCCAGCACCGTACCGGGACAGGGGTTTGAGACCCAGTACTTC.

This clonotype was picked up many times. The J gene is TRBJ2-7, the V gene TRBV30; the match to TRBD1 covers 9 bases. The V and J ends lost 3 bases and 2 bases, in that order; junction bases with no gene match: 5. The CDR3 totals 14 residues. CDR1 is GTSNPN and CDR2 is SVGIG in the germline V gene (reference sequence). The chain's CDR3 is CAWRGQGGPYEQYF. CDR3 in DNA: TGTGCCTGGAGGGGACAGGGAGGGCCCTACGAGCAGTACTTC.

Ten or more counts support this clonotype. The genes are TRBV6-5 and TRBJ2-7, with D hard to call. The germline V and J ends were trimmed by 8 bases and 2 bases, with 13 bases remaining between them. The germline CDR1 and CDR2 sequences are MNHEY and SVGAGI. The CDR3 is made up of 13 amino acids. The DNA for the CDR3 is TGTGCCAGCGCTGGAGTTTCCCCCTACGAGCAGTACTTC. It is translated as CASAGVSPYEQYF.

This clonotype was observed at least ten times. This sequence joins TRBV20-1 and TRBJ2-5; D may be TRBD1 (6 bases). The ends were cut back, 5 bases at V and 1 base at J, with 20 bases in the middle. CDR3 length: 16 amino acids. CDR1 is DFQATT, CDR2 SNEGSKA, per germline (reference sequence). CDR3 nucleotide sequence: TGCAGTGCTCCCCGGATGGGCAGGGGACCCCAAGAGACCCAGTACTTC. It specifies CSAPRMGRGPQETQYF.

The chain links TRBV10-3 to TRBJ2-2; possible D gene TRBD1, 5 bases. Trimming removed 8 bases from V and 0 bases from J, with 13 bases in between. CDR1 ENHRY and CDR2 SYGVKD come from the germline V gene. CDR3 length equals 15 residues. CDR3 sequence reads: CAIWQGSANTGELFF. The CDR3 nucleotides read TGTGCCATCTGGCAGGGCTCCGCGAACACCGGGGAGCTGTTTTTT.

The table lists this clonotype with a few counts. This sequence joins TRBV3-1 and TRBJ2-7; D gene uncertain. V was trimmed by 9 bases and J by 4 bases, leaving 7 bases between them. Germline V gene data show CDR1 as LGHDT and CDR2 as YNNKEL (reference sequence). The CDR3 contains 10 residues. CDR3 amino acids: CARFEYEQYF. CDR3 in DNA: TGTGCCAGATTTGAGTACGAGCAGTACTTC.

The sample holds a few counts of this clonotype. This chain links TRBV5-1 with TRBJ2-7; D is ambiguous. Trimming stripped 5 bases from V and 3 bases from J, with 18 bases between. This CDR3 has 15 residues. From germline, CDR1 is SGHRS and CDR2 YFSETQ. The CDR3 nucleotides are TGCGCCAGCAGAAGTGGGATTCTCAAAAACTACGAGCAGTACTTC. It translates to CASRSGILKNYEQYF.

This clonotype was seen many times. V gene TRBV19 combines with J gene TRBJ1-1; D not resolved. The CDR3 has 14 amino acids. Trimming stripped 1 base from V and 1 base from J, with 7 bases between. Germline CDR1 LNHDA, CDR2 SQIVND (reference sequence). The CDR3 bases are TGTGCCAGTAGTATAGCTCCCACGAACACTGAAGCTTTCTTT. Protein sequence: CASSIAPTNTEAFF.

This clonotype came up many times. Since a much larger clone is just one base distant, this may be a read error. The chain joins TRBV5-1 to TRBJ1-1, with 8 bases aligning to TRBD1. In germline, CDR1 is SGHRS, CDR2 YFSETQ. CDR3 length: 14 residues. With V trimmed by 4 bases and J by 4 bases, 6 bases remained unmatched. The CDR3: CASSRQGPGTEAFF. CDR3 DNA sequence: TGCGCCAGCAGCCGACAGGGGCCGGGCACTGAAGCTTTCTTT.

This clonotype was seen more than once but under ten times. The CDR3 spells CATSRVYGIQTGGSYGYTF. The CDR3 coding sequence is TGTGCCACCAGCAGAGTCTATGGGATTCAGACAGGGGGCTCCTATGGCTACACCTTC. V usage is TRBV15 and J usage is TRBJ1-2, with 10 bases that match TRBD1. The CDR3 loop spans 19 amino acids. The V gene end was trimmed by 1 base and the J gene end by 4 bases; junction bases not matched to a gene: 15. Germline V CDR1 and CDR2: LNHNV, YYDKDF (reference sequence).

This clonotype occurred many times. V is TRBV6-2 or TRBV6-3 and J is TRBJ2-2, with TRBD1 matching 7 bases. Germline V gene data show CDR1 as MNHEY and CDR2 as SVGEGT. This CDR3 comprises 15 residues. Unmatched junction bases numbered 10, after V lost 6 bases and J lost 6 bases. The CDR3 DNA reads TGTGCCAGCAGACCCGACAGGGTTTCACCCGGGGAGCTGTTTTTT. The encoded protein is CASRPDRVSPGELFF.

This clonotype was recorded at least ten times. CDR3 in amino acids: CATPPVKGSGYTF. The CDR3 region has the DNA TGTGCCACCCCTCCGGTGAAGGGTAGTGGCTACACCTTC. This chain links TRBV12-3 or TRBV12-4 with TRBJ1-2, with D hard to call. Trimming pared 10 bases from V and 7 bases from J, leaving 19 bases between. The CDR3 is 13 amino acids.

Many counts were recorded for this clonotype. This chain uses TRBV6-1 with TRBJ1-2; the match to TRBD1 covers 8 bases. This CDR3 spans 15 amino acids. J gave up 7 bases and V 2 bases, and 9 bases lay outside the gene matches. Germline loops: CDR1 MNHNS, CDR2 SASEGT. CDR3 amino acids: CASSEQGRGQGGYTF. The CDR3 DNA reads TGTGCCAGCAGTGAACAGGGCAGGGGGCAGGGTGGCTACACCTTC.

The table lists this clonotype with many counts. The chain uses TRBV7-9 and TRBJ2-3; TRBD1 might be the D (6 bases). The CDR3 contains 14 residues. V lost 2 bases and J lost 3, with 9 bases in between. Germline CDR1 and CDR2: SEHNR and FQNEAQ (reference sequence). CDR3 in amino acids: CASSLIGQTDTQYF. The DNA of the CDR3 is TGTGCCAGCAGCTTAATCGGACAGACAGATACGCAGTATTTT.

This clonotype has just a few counts. A much larger clonotype is one base distant, so this may be a read error. The J gene is TRBJ1-2, the V gene TRBV5-1; D perhaps matches TRBD1 (5 bases). Germline V gene data show CDR1 as SGHRS and CDR2 as YFSETQ. This CDR3 region has 13 residues. Trimming stripped 1 base from V and 6 bases from J, with 10 bases between. The CDR3 DNA reads as TGCGCCAGCAGCTTGTTAGGGGTGGATGGCTACACCTTC. Residues: CASSLLGVDGYTF.

This clonotype occurred many times. The chain carries TRBV5-6 and TRBJ1-5, with D perhaps matching TRBD1 (5 bases). Trimming took 0 bases from V and 2 from J, leaving 12 bases between them. CDR1 and CDR2 from the germline V gene are SGHDT and YYEEEE. The CDR3 is 16 amino acids. CDR3 DNA sequence: TGTGCCAGCAGCTTGGGGGGGACCGCTGGCAATCAGCCCCAGCATTTT. It is translated as CASSLGGTAGNQPQHF.

The chain joins TRBV6-1 to TRBJ2-7, with D perhaps assigned TRBD1 or TRBD2 (6 bases each). The CDR3 length is 13 residues. The germline V gene has CDR1 MNHNS and CDR2 SASEGT. The V gene lost 6 bases and the J gene lost 3 bases, with 12 bases spanning the gap. The chain's CDR3 is CASRGGDYYEQYF. CDR3 DNA: TGTGCCAGCAGGGGGGGCGATTACTACGAGCAGTACTTC.

This clonotype was detected ten times or more. The chain recombines TRBV20-1 with TRBJ1-1, with a weak D call TRBD1 (5 bases). V gave up 6 bases and J gave up 0 bases, with 11 bases separating them. The CDR3 has 13 residues. CDR1 is DFQATT and CDR2 is SNEGSKA in the germline V gene (reference sequence). The CDR3 DNA follows: TGCAGTGCCGTGGGACGGTTGAACACTGAAGCTTTCTTT. This codes for CSAVGRLNTEAFF.

At least ten counts were recorded for this clonotype. The rearrangement joins TRBV7-8 to TRBJ1-1, with 8 bases matching TRBD1. The CDR3 has 14 residues. V shed 2 bases, J shed 10 bases, and the junction held 9 bases outside the gene matches. The germline gives CDR1 SGHVS, CDR2 FQNEAQ. The CDR3 DNA reads TGTGCCAGCAGCTTATTAGACAGGGGCATGGGAGCTTTCTTT. Translated, it gives CASSLLDRGMGAFF.

The DNA for the CDR3 is TGTGCCAGCAGCCAGGGACTAGCGGGGGTGTACCAAGAGACCCAGTACTTC. It translates to CASSQGLAGVYQETQYF. V and J are TRBV11-1 and TRBJ2-5, with TRBD2 identical over 14 bases. The CDR3 consists of 17 residues. J gave up 0 bases and V 5 bases, and 5 bases lay outside the gene matches. CDR1 and CDR2 (germline): SGHAT, FQDESV (reference sequence). Based on the CDR3 plus reference TRBV11-1 and TRBJ2-5, the full variable domain is EAEVAQSPRYKITEKSQAVAFWCDPISGHATLYWYRQILGQGPELLVQFQDESVVDDSQLPKDRFSAERLKGVDSTLKIQPAELGDSAMYLCASSQGLAGVYQETQYFGPGTRLLVL.

This clonotype has at least ten counts. The chain joins TRBV5-1 to TRBJ2-7; 7 bases agree with TRBD1. V shed 4 bases and J 1 base; nucleotides not matched to a gene: 11. The CDR3 sequence is 16 residues long. Looked up from germline, CDR1 is SGHRS and CDR2 is YFSETQ. The DNA of the CDR3 is TGCGCCAGCAGCACGGAGACAGGGTTGGGTTCCTACGAGCAGTACTTC. Its protein is CASSTETGLGSYEQYF.

This clonotype was recorded at least ten times. The conserved phenylalanine or tryptophan normally closing the CDR3 is absent here, so this likely arose from a read error. The rearrangement links TRBV2 to TRBJ1-2, with D unclear. The CDR3 covers 12 residues. Germline V gene lookup returns CDR1 SNHLY and CDR2 FYNNEI. V lost 2 bases to trimming and J lost 4 bases, with 5 bases between them. CDR3: CASSELGYGYTS. For the CDR3, the DNA is TGTGCCAGCAGTGAACTGGGCTATGGCTACACCTCC.

This clonotype was seen only once. The genes are TRBV6-1 and TRBJ1-1, with D uncertain. There are 13 residues in the CDR3. Germline V gives CDR1 MNHNS, CDR2 SASEGT. V lost 6 bases, J lost 5 bases, and 13 bases lay in between. CDR3 sequence reads: CASSTTIETEAFF. The DNA of the CDR3 is TGTGCCAGCAGCACCACTATCGAAACTGAAGCTTTCTTT.

This clonotype was seen many times. The rearrangement links TRBV7-3 to TRBJ2-6; D ambiguous. The CDR3 sequence is 16 residues long. Germline V gives CDR1 SGHTA, CDR2 FQGTGA. The V and J ends lost 5 bases and 0 bases respectively, with 11 bases between them. This CDR3 is CASSEDRFSGANVLTF. For the CDR3, the DNA is TGTGCCAGCAGCGAGGACCGCTTCTCTGGGGCCAACGTCCTGACTTTC.

In this sample, this clonotype turned up many times. V usage is TRBV29-1 and J usage is TRBJ2-2; possible D gene TRBD2, 5 bases. Trimming cost V 6 bases and J 5 bases, with 13 bases left between them. This CDR3 contains 13 residues. From germline, CDR1 is SQVTM and CDR2 ANQGSEA. The CDR3 region has the DNA TGCAGCGTAGAGAACGGAGGAACCGGGGAGCTGTTTTTT. It codes for CSVENGGTGELFF.

This clonotype was counted many times. The rearrangement links TRBV28 to TRBJ1-2; 7 bases map to TRBD1. The CDR3 is 12 amino acids. CDR1 is MDHEN and CDR2 is SYDVKM in the germline V gene. Trimming took 8 bases from V and 5 from J; bases not matched to a gene: 5. DNA for the CDR3: TGTGCCAGCCCAGGGGGTTTATATGGCTACACCTTC. Its translation: CASPGGLYGYTF.

V is TRBV27 and J is TRBJ2-7; D not certain. V lost 0 bases to trimming and J lost 4 bases, with 10 bases between them. CDR1 is MNHEY and CDR2 is SMNVEV in the germline V gene (reference sequence). The CDR3 extends over 14 amino acids. The CDR3 nucleotides read TGTGCCAGCAGTTTATCGATCGGGCGGTACGAGCAGTACTTC. Protein sequence: CASSLSIGRYEQYF.

This clonotype was counted at least ten times. The V gene is TRBV4-1, the J gene TRBJ2-7, with D possibly matching TRBD2 (5 bases). Germline values: CDR1 MGHRA, CDR2 YSYEKL. The CDR3 spans 13 residues. Trimming shortened V by 4 bases and J by 2 bases, and 9 bases separated the two germline ends. The CDR3 is CASSLIGTYEQYF. Here the CDR3 DNA reads TGCGCCAGCAGCCTAATCGGGACCTACGAGCAGTACTTC.

In this sample, this clonotype turned up many times. The germline gene is not matched at one end of the junction; a read error may be the cause. CDR3 protein: CAGGPLKLAEETQYF. DNA for the CDR3: TGTGCTGGTGGCCCCCTCAAACTAGCGGAAGAGACCCAGTACTTC. The chain has TRBV12-5 and TRBJ2-5, with TRBD2 matching over 8 bases. Germline loops: CDR1 LGHNT, CDR2 FRNRAP. The CDR3 runs 15 residues.

This clonotype was observed many times. V is TRBV6-4 and J is TRBJ2-7, with 10 bases matching TRBD2. The junction had 17 bases not matched to a gene; V was cut back by 9 bases and J by 3 bases. CDR1 is MRHNA, CDR2 SNTAGT, per germline. CDR3 size: 17 residues. CDR3 nucleotides: TGTGCCAGTGGGAGGGGGCGGGCTAGCGGGGGTTTCTACGAGCAGTACTTC. It specifies CASGRGRASGGFYEQYF.

At least ten counts were recorded for this clonotype. The gene calls are TRBV20-1 and TRBJ1-5; the D gene is possibly TRBD1 (5 bases). The CDR3 totals 13 residues. Trimming left V 6 bases short and J 3 bases short, with 12 bases between. CDR1 DFQATT and CDR2 SNEGSKA come from the germline V gene (reference sequence). The CDR3 sequence is CSAPTATNQPQHF. The CDR3 DNA reads TGCAGTGCCCCGACAGCCACCAATCAGCCCCAGCATTTT.